The rows below give T cell receptor beta chains drawn from one sample of a study of blood T cell repertoires in COVID-19. Produced via immunoSEQ multiplex PCR; TCRdb's table is partial and in-frame only. The data contain roughly 88,000 clones, 87% of them seen just once; the ten biggest clones take up around 19%. The sample taken for sequencing was peripheral blood. The receptor source for this set is a woman aged 55-69 years with COVID-19, enrolled during active disease. The CDR3 runs from the conserved cysteine through the conserved F or W. The D gene is left open where the match is weak. The size field is filled for only some rows; it gives once, few, many or a size class.

clone_size: -; d_call: -; v_call: TRBV5-1; j_call: TRBJ2-3; cdr3_aa: CASSSDYTDTQYF; cdr3_nt: TGCGCCAGCAGCTCGGACTACACAGATACGCAGTATTTT
clone_size: -; d_call: -; v_call: TRBV7-2; j_call: TRBJ1-1; cdr3_aa: CASSGYRDTEAFF; cdr3_nt: TGTGCCAGCAGTGGCTATCGGGACACTGAAGCTTTCTTT
clone_size: -; d_call: -; v_call: TRBV6-2/TRBV6-3; j_call: TRBJ1-2; cdr3_aa: CASSKFMSGQNGYTF; cdr3_nt: TGTGCCAGCAGTAAATTTATGTCCGGACAGAATGGCTACACCTTC
clone_size: -; d_call: TRBD2; v_call: TRBV5-1; j_call: TRBJ2-1; cdr3_aa: CASSYGLGYNEQFF; cdr3_nt: TGCGCCAGCAGTTACGGACTAGGGTACAATGAGCAGTTCTTC
clone_size: once; d_call: -; v_call: TRBV12-3/TRBV12-4; j_call: TRBJ2-5; cdr3_aa: CASSPPEVKTQYF; cdr3_nt: TGTGCCAGCAGCCCACCCGAGGTAAAGACCCAGTACTTC
clone_size: -; d_call: TRBD1; v_call: TRBV7-9; j_call: TRBJ1-2; cdr3_aa: CASSLAISGTEYGYTF; cdr3_nt: TGTGCCAGCAGCTTAGCAATTTCCGGGACAGAGTATGGCTACACCTTC
clone_size: -; d_call: -; v_call: TRBV10-1; j_call: TRBJ1-5; cdr3_aa: CANPRGPQHF; cdr3_nt: TGCGCCAACCCACGGGGGCCCCAGCATTTT
clone_size: -; d_call: -; v_call: TRBV7-9; j_call: TRBJ2-5; cdr3_aa: CASRFRGAEETQYF; cdr3_nt: TGTGCCAGCAGGTTCCGGGGGGCTGAAGAGACCCAGTACTTC
clone_size: -; d_call: -; v_call: TRBV6-5; j_call: TRBJ1-3; cdr3_aa: CASSSTGNTIYF; cdr3_nt: TGTGCCAGCAGTTCAACTGGAAACACCATATATTTT
clone_size: -; d_call: TRBD1; v_call: TRBV18; j_call: TRBJ1-2; cdr3_aa: CASSPSGTGGYGYTF; cdr3_nt: TGTGCCAGCTCACCGTCCGGGACAGGGGGTTATGGCTACACCTTC
clone_size: -; d_call: -; v_call: TRBV12-5; j_call: TRBJ2-3; cdr3_aa: CASGPGRDTQYF; cdr3_nt: TGTGCTAGTGGTCCGGGTAGGGATACGCAGTATTTT
clone_size: -; d_call: -; v_call: TRBV7-2; j_call: TRBJ1-2; cdr3_aa: CASSPRRVNYGYTF; cdr3_nt: TGTGCCAGCAGCCCCCGCAGGGTTAACTATGGCTACACCTTC
clone_size: -; d_call: -; v_call: TRBV7-2; j_call: TRBJ1-1; cdr3_aa: CASSLESLWGGYLTSEAFF; cdr3_nt: TGTGCCAGCAGCTTAGAGTCCCTTTGGGGGGGGTACTTAACGTCTGAAGCTTTCTTT
clone_size: -; d_call: -; v_call: TRBV5-1; j_call: TRBJ2-3; cdr3_aa: CASSLASGTDTQYF; cdr3_nt: TGCGCCAGCAGCTTGGCCTCGGGCACAGATACGCAGTATTTT
clone_size: -; d_call: TRBD2; v_call: TRBV9; j_call: TRBJ2-7; cdr3_aa: CASSVGLAGNYEQYF; cdr3_nt: TGTGCCAGCAGCGTTGGACTAGCGGGAAACTACGAGCAGTACTTC
clone_size: -; d_call: TRBD2; v_call: TRBV2; j_call: TRBJ2-6; cdr3_aa: CASSEAGPGGLSGANVLTF; cdr3_nt: TGTGCCAGCAGTGAAGCGGGCCCGGGAGGCCTCTCTGGGGCCAACGTCCTGACTTTC
clone_size: -; d_call: TRBD2; v_call: TRBV11-3; j_call: TRBJ2-5; cdr3_aa: CASSSGLAGDLPETQYF; cdr3_nt: TGTGCCAGCAGCTCGGGACTAGCGGGGGACCTCCCGGAGACCCAGTACTTC
clone_size: few; d_call: -; v_call: TRBV12-3/TRBV12-4; j_call: TRBJ1-6; cdr3_aa: CASSGQGLTPLHF; cdr3_nt: TGTGCCAGCAGTGGCCAGGGTTTAACACCCCTCCACTTT
clone_size: -; d_call: -; v_call: TRBV9; j_call: TRBJ2-2; cdr3_aa: CASSVGTSTGELFF; cdr3_nt: TGTGCCAGCAGCGTAGGTACATCTACCGGGGAGCTGTTTTTT
clone_size: -; d_call: TRBD2; v_call: TRBV24-1; j_call: TRBJ2-3; cdr3_aa: CATSDPGLAATDTQYF; cdr3_nt: TGTGCCACCAGTGATCCCGGACTAGCGGCCACAGATACGCAGTATTTT
clone_size: -; d_call: TRBD2; v_call: TRBV6-2/TRBV6-3; j_call: TRBJ2-5; cdr3_aa: CASSWWTSGDQETQYF; cdr3_nt: TGTGCCAGCAGTTGGTGGACTAGCGGGGATCAAGAGACCCAGTACTTC
clone_size: -; d_call: -; v_call: TRBV28; j_call: TRBJ1-1; cdr3_aa: CASSLASGTEAFF; cdr3_nt: TGTGCCAGCAGTTTGGCCAGCGGCACTGAAGCTTTCTTT
clone_size: -; d_call: -; v_call: TRBV19; j_call: TRBJ2-2; cdr3_aa: CASSMLRNTGELFF; cdr3_nt: TGTGCCAGTAGTATGCTGAGAAACACCGGGGAGCTGTTTTTT
clone_size: -; d_call: TRBD1; v_call: TRBV5-1; j_call: TRBJ2-7; cdr3_aa: CASSWGTGGYEQYF; cdr3_nt: TGCGCCAGCAGCTGGGGGACAGGGGGCTACGAGCAGTACTTC
clone_size: -; d_call: TRBD1; v_call: TRBV5-1; j_call: TRBJ2-3; cdr3_aa: CASSLGQGPSTDTQYF; cdr3_nt: TGCGCCAGCAGCCTGGGACAGGGGCCTAGCACAGATACGCAGTATTTT
clone_size: -; d_call: -; v_call: TRBV7-2; j_call: TRBJ2-1; cdr3_aa: CASSLSPPDNEQFF; cdr3_nt: TGTGCCAGCAGCTTATCCCCCCCCGACAATGAGCAGTTCTTC
clone_size: -; d_call: -; v_call: TRBV13; j_call: TRBJ2-3; cdr3_aa: CASSLRAGPGTDTQYF; cdr3_nt: TGTGCCAGCAGCTTAAGGGCGGGTCCGGGCACAGATACGCAGTATTTT
clone_size: -; d_call: -; v_call: TRBV12-3/TRBV12-4; j_call: TRBJ1-5; cdr3_aa: CASSLGGAEPQHF; cdr3_nt: TGTGCCAGCAGTTTGGGGGGTGCGGAGCCCCAGCATTTT
clone_size: -; d_call: TRBD1; v_call: TRBV5-1; j_call: TRBJ1-1; cdr3_aa: CASSPMATGFSEAFF; cdr3_nt: TGCGCCAGCAGCCCGATGGCGACAGGGTTTTCTGAAGCTTTCTTT
clone_size: -; d_call: TRBD1; v_call: TRBV4-3; j_call: TRBJ2-7; cdr3_aa: CASSQDRQGANYEQYF; cdr3_nt: TGCGCCAGCAGCCAAGACCGACAGGGGGCGAACTACGAGCAGTACTTC
clone_size: -; d_call: TRBD1; v_call: TRBV28; j_call: TRBJ1-6; cdr3_aa: CASSTGGDSPLHF; cdr3_nt: TGTGCCAGCAGTACAGGGGGGGATTCACCCCTCCACTTT
clone_size: -; d_call: -; v_call: TRBV2; j_call: TRBJ2-2; cdr3_aa: CASRAGDFTGELFF; cdr3_nt: TGTGCCAGCAGGGCCGGGGATTTCACCGGGGAGCTGTTTTTT
clone_size: -; d_call: TRBD1; v_call: TRBV2; j_call: TRBJ2-2; cdr3_aa: CASRERQGGLGELFF; cdr3_nt: TGTGCCAGCAGAGAAAGACAGGGGGGACTCGGGGAGCTGTTTTTT
clone_size: -; d_call: TRBD1; v_call: TRBV10-3; j_call: TRBJ2-1; cdr3_aa: CAIETGGNEQFF; cdr3_nt: TGTGCCATCGAAACAGGGGGCAATGAGCAGTTCTTC
clone_size: once; d_call: TRBD2; v_call: TRBV7-2; j_call: TRBJ2-1; cdr3_aa: CASSLVGGTTYNEQFF; cdr3_nt: TGTGCCAGCAGCTTAGTCGGGGGGACCACCTACAATGAGCAGTTCTTC
clone_size: -; d_call: TRBD1; v_call: TRBV18; j_call: TRBJ2-7; cdr3_aa: CASSPPGTGGTYEQYF; cdr3_nt: TGTGCCAGCTCACCACCGGGGACAGGGGGGACCTACGAGCAGTACTTC
clone_size: -; d_call: TRBD2; v_call: TRBV28; j_call: TRBJ2-7; cdr3_aa: CASSSIAGGPDGQYF; cdr3_nt: TGTGCCAGCAGTTCGATAGCGGGGGGCCCAGACGGGCAGTACTTC
clone_size: -; d_call: TRBD2; v_call: TRBV19; j_call: TRBJ2-3; cdr3_aa: CASRLAGSDTQYF; cdr3_nt: TGTGCCAGTCGGCTAGCGGGCTCAGATACGCAGTATTTT
clone_size: -; d_call: -; v_call: TRBV7-6; j_call: TRBJ1-2; cdr3_aa: CASSVWGPTNYGYTF; cdr3_nt: TGTGCCAGCAGCGTTTGGGGGCCAACTAACTATGGCTACACCTTC
clone_size: -; d_call: -; v_call: TRBV6-5; j_call: TRBJ1-1; cdr3_aa: CASRSRSDTEAFF; cdr3_nt: TGTGCCAGCAGATCCAGATCTGACACTGAAGCTTTCTTT
clone_size: -; d_call: -; v_call: TRBV19; j_call: TRBJ1-4; cdr3_aa: CASSRDRGTNEKLFF; cdr3_nt: TGTGCCAGTAGTCGTGACCGAGGAACTAATGAAAAACTGTTTTTT
clone_size: -; d_call: -; v_call: TRBV18; j_call: TRBJ1-1; cdr3_aa: CASSPYEEIDEAFF; cdr3_nt: TGTGCCAGCTCCCCCTATGAGGAGATTGATGAAGCTTTCTTT
clone_size: -; d_call: TRBD1; v_call: TRBV27; j_call: TRBJ2-3; cdr3_aa: CASSRQGVVDTQYF; cdr3_nt: TGTGCCAGCAGTCGACAGGGGGTTGTAGATACGCAGTATTTT
clone_size: -; d_call: TRBD1; v_call: TRBV30; j_call: TRBJ1-1; cdr3_aa: CAWSLLLTGAGAEAFF; cdr3_nt: TGTGCCTGGAGTTTACTCCTTACAGGGGCCGGTGCTGAAGCTTTCTTT
clone_size: once; d_call: TRBD2; v_call: TRBV7-9; j_call: TRBJ2-5; cdr3_aa: CASSAPGGRQETQYF; cdr3_nt: TGTGCCAGCAGCGCCCCGGGGGGGAGACAAGAGACCCAGTACTTC
clone_size: -; d_call: -; v_call: TRBV5-4; j_call: TRBJ2-4; cdr3_aa: CASSLEIDSLAKNIQYF; cdr3_nt: TGTGCCAGCAGCTTGGAGATTGACTCCTTAGCCAAAAACATTCAGTACTTC
clone_size: -; d_call: TRBD1; v_call: TRBV2; j_call: TRBJ1-1; cdr3_aa: CASSELYRGSAEAFF; cdr3_nt: TGTGCCAGCAGTGAACTGTACAGGGGTAGCGCTGAAGCTTTCTTT
clone_size: few; d_call: TRBD1; v_call: TRBV7-9; j_call: TRBJ1-1; cdr3_aa: CASSSTGMNTEAFF; cdr3_nt: TGTGCCAGCAGCTCGACAGGGATGAACACTGAAGCTTTCTTT
clone_size: -; d_call: -; v_call: TRBV19; j_call: TRBJ2-3; cdr3_aa: CASTPKGVVDTQYF; cdr3_nt: TGTGCCAGCACCCCCAAAGGGGTCGTCGATACGCAGTATTTT
clone_size: -; d_call: TRBD1; v_call: TRBV2; j_call: TRBJ1-2; cdr3_aa: CASRDEGQGYGYTF; cdr3_nt: TGTGCCAGCAGGGACGAAGGACAGGGGTATGGCTACACCTTC
clone_size: -; d_call: TRBD2; v_call: TRBV29-1; j_call: TRBJ2-3; cdr3_aa: CSVTGLAGGTDTQYF; cdr3_nt: TGCAGCGTGACAGGACTAGCGGGGGGCACAGATACGCAGTATTTT
clone_size: -; d_call: -; v_call: TRBV5-1; j_call: TRBJ1-4; cdr3_aa: CASSPGSATNEKLFF; cdr3_nt: TGCGCCAGCAGCCCTGGGAGTGCAACTAATGAAAAACTGTTTTTT
clone_size: -; d_call: TRBD2; v_call: TRBV5-4; j_call: TRBJ2-3; cdr3_aa: CASSLAAGVTDTQYF; cdr3_nt: TGTGCCAGCAGCTTAGCAGCGGGAGTTACAGATACGCAGTATTTT
clone_size: -; d_call: -; v_call: TRBV2; j_call: TRBJ2-6; cdr3_aa: CASSVDSGANVLTF; cdr3_nt: TGTGCCAGCAGTGTAGACTCTGGGGCCAACGTCCTGACTTTC
clone_size: -; d_call: -; v_call: TRBV3-1/TRBV3-2; j_call: TRBJ2-6; cdr3_aa: CASSRQYIAGANVLTF; cdr3_nt: TGTGCCAGCAGCCGACAATACATTGCCGGGGCCAACGTCCTGACTTTC
clone_size: few; d_call: TRBD1; v_call: TRBV5-5; j_call: TRBJ2-1; cdr3_aa: CASSLETGGVPYNEQFF; cdr3_nt: TGTGCCAGCAGCTTGGAGACAGGGGGCGTACCGTACAATGAGCAGTTCTTC
clone_size: -; d_call: -; v_call: TRBV11-2; j_call: TRBJ2-3; cdr3_aa: CASSGEGRRWYF; cdr3_nt: TGTGCCAGCAGCGGAGAGGGCCGACGTTGGTATTTT
clone_size: -; d_call: -; v_call: TRBV5-1; j_call: TRBJ2-5; cdr3_aa: CASSFQGTETQYF; cdr3_nt: TGCGCCAGCAGCTTCCAGGGGACCGAGACCCAGTACTTC